One sample yielded the 5 T cell receptor beta chains listed below, sequenced in a study of radiotherapy plus CTLA-4 blockade in lung cancer. The protocol was immunoSEQ multiplex PCR, while the TCRdb copy is restricted to in-frame clones and leaves out a portion. The profile covers around 40,000 clones, with more than 60% appearing a single time and just over 9.5% taken by the ten largest. Specimen: peripheral blood, collected from a patient treated with radiotherapy plus ipilimumab. These receptors originate from a human donor with non-small cell lung cancer who had stable disease on radiotherapy plus ipilimumab.

J is TRBJ1-3 and V is TRBV19; tentative D call: TRBD1 (6 bases). The CDR3 length is 15 residues. CDR1 LNHDA and CDR2 SQIVND come from the germline V gene (reference sequence). V lost 5 bases to trimming and J lost 4 bases, with 15 bases between them. The CDR3 here is CASSRDQGPGNTIYF. CDR3 in DNA: TGTGCCAGTAGTCGAGACCAGGGGCCCGGAAACACCATATATTTT.

The rearrangement joins TRBV19 to TRBJ2-6; 11 bases are shared with TRBD1. The CDR3 is 18 residues long. V gave up 5 bases and J gave up 2 bases; unmatched junction bases: 8. Germline assignment: CDR1 LNHDA and CDR2 SQIVND (reference sequence). The CDR3 region is CASSFGQGATAGANVLTF. Written as DNA, the CDR3 is TGTGCCAGTAGTTTCGGACAGGGGGCGACCGCTGGGGCCAACGTCCTGACTTTC.

The genes are TRBV7-3 and TRBJ2-5; a weak D match, TRBD1 (6 bases). V dropped 5 bases and J dropped 5 bases, with 18 bases sitting between them. Germline values: CDR1 SGHTA, CDR2 FQGTGA. This CDR3 contains 15 residues. The CDR3 DNA reads as TGTGCCAGCAGCCAGGCAGGACAGTATGGGGAGACCCAGTACTTC. This gives the protein CASSQAGQYGETQYF. Combining the CDR3 with reference TRBV7-3 and TRBJ2-5 gives the whole variable domain GAGVSQTPSNKVTEKGKYVELRCDPISGHTALYWYRQSLGQGPEFLIYFQGTGAADDSGLPNDRFFAVRPEGSVSTLKIQRTERGDSAVYLCASSQAGQYGETQYFGPGTRLLVL.

This clone appeared a few times. The chain joins TRBV2 to TRBJ2-2; D call uncertain. This CDR3 region has 15 residues. Trimming took 10 bases from V and 1 from J, leaving 16 bases between them. The V gene's germline CDR1 is SNHLY and CDR2 FYNNEI. CDR3 nucleotide sequence: TGTGCCATAGAGGAGAGAACGGTGAACACCGGGGAGCTGTTTTTT. Protein: CAIEERTVNTGELFF.

The chain links TRBV28 to TRBJ2-7, with D perhaps TRBD1 (6 bases). Looked up from germline, CDR1 is MDHEN and CDR2 is SYDVKM. V lost 5 bases and J lost 3, with 14 bases in between. The CDR3 sequence is 14 residues long. CDR3 loop: CASSPPGHSYEQYF. The CDR3 coding sequence is TGTGCCAGCAGTCCCCCGGGACACAGCTACGAGCAGTACTTC.